These 31 T cell receptor beta chains were sequenced from one sample in a study of blood T cells in healthy people across ages. Sample-barcoded 5' priming and a J-beta primer mix drove a second PCR of about 6 to 11 cycles. TCRdb reprocessed the 5' RACE reads with MiXCR, giving one entry per CDR3 protein. The table has roughly 1,700,000 distinct CDR3 sequences, 28% seen once. The material sequenced was blood. These receptors were collected from a woman aged 25 to 39 in good health.

The DNA for the CDR3 is TGTGCCACCGGGGAGCAGGGTAAAGAGACCCAGTACTTC. Translating gives CATGEQGKETQYF. The chain joins TRBV28 to TRBJ2-5, with D perhaps given as TRBD1 or TRBD2 (5 bases each). Trimming cost V 10 bases and J 3 bases, with 15 bases left between them. This CDR3 contains 13 residues. The germline V gene has CDR1 MDHEN and CDR2 SYDVKM.

Details on this clonotype: This clone may be a read error of a much larger clone one base away. The chain employs TRBV7-9 and TRBJ1-5; 11 bases agree with TRBD1. The CDR3 contains 14 residues. Unmatched junction bases numbered 1, after V lost 4 bases and J lost 5 bases. The germline gives CDR1 SEHNR, CDR2 FQNEAQ (reference sequence). The CDR3 protein is CASSWTGGHQPQHF. For the CDR3, the DNA is TGTGCCAGCAGCTGGACAGGGGGCCATCAGCCCCAGCATTTT.

The chain has TRBV7-9 and TRBJ2-3, with 8 bases matching TRBD2. The CDR3 extends over 15 amino acids. Germline V gives CDR1 SEHNR, CDR2 FQNEAQ (reference sequence). The V and J ends lost 7 bases and 2 bases, in that order; junction bases with no gene match: 8. The CDR3 region has the DNA TGTGCCAGCACTCGACTAGCGATTAACACAGATACGCAGTATTTT. It codes for CASTRLAINTDTQYF.

DNA of the CDR3: TGCGCCAGCAGCTTGGAAGGGGGCATCGACTATGGCTACACCTTC. Its protein is CASSLEGGIDYGYTF. The chain couples TRBV5-1 to TRBJ1-2; 7 bases match TRBD1. Germline loops: CDR1 SGHRS, CDR2 YFSETQ. This CDR3 is 15 amino acids long. V dropped 0 bases and J dropped 3; count of bases not matched to a gene: 5. Combining the CDR3 with reference TRBV5-1 and TRBJ1-2 gives the whole variable domain KAGVTQTPRYLIKTRGQQVTLSCSPISGHRSVSWYQQTPGQGLQFLFEYFSETQRNKGNFPGRFSGRQFSNSRSEMNVSTLELGDSALYLCASSLEGGIDYGYTFGSGTRLTVV.

This sequence joins TRBV5-6 and TRBJ2-1; weak D call: TRBD2 (6 bases). Germline CDR1 is SGHDT and CDR2 is YYEEEE. V lost 6 bases and J 13 bases, leaving 17 bases between the germline ends. The CDR3 contains 12 residues. CDR3 region: CASTGRAEGQFF. CDR3 in DNA: TGTGCCAGCACCGGCCGGGCGGAGGGTCAGTTCTTC.

This clonotype was observed many times. The chain couples TRBV24-1 to TRBJ2-7; D gene uncertain. Trimming took off 1 base at V and 5 bases at J, with 5 bases between the two ends. The length of the CDR3 is 12 residues. Germline CDR1 KGHDR, CDR2 SFDVKD. This chain's CDR3 is CATSDLSHEQYF. In DNA, the CDR3 is TGTGCCACCAGTGATTTATCCCACGAGCAGTACTTC.

The chain couples TRBV27 to TRBJ2-4; the D gene is possibly TRBD2 (6 bases). The DNA matches TRBJ2-7 better at its end, which makes the J call doubtful. This CDR3 spans 12 amino acids. Germline CDR1 reads MNHEY; CDR2 reads SMNVEV (reference sequence). For the CDR3, the DNA is TGTGCCAGCGGTCGCGGGGAATACGAGCAGTACTTC. Protein product: CASGRGEYEQYF.

This clonotype was found a few times. The gene calls are TRBV6-6 and TRBJ2-5; 7 nucleotides match TRBD2. From germline, CDR1 is MNHNY and CDR2 SVGAGI (reference sequence). With 8 bases clipped from V and 4 bases from J, the junction kept 13 bases outside the gene matches. CDR3 length: 15 amino acids. CDR3 bases: TGTGCCAGCGGGAGAAGCGGGGAATCAAGAGAGACCCAGTACTTC. Its protein product is CASGRSGESRETQYF.

This clonotype was counted only a few times. This rearrangement joins TRBV20-1 to TRBJ1-4; D possibly corresponds to TRBD1 (6 bases). The germline gives CDR1 DFQATT, CDR2 SNEGSKA (reference sequence). The CDR3 has 17 residues. V lost 1 base to trimming and J lost 7 bases, with 22 bases between them. The CDR3 DNA sequence: TGCAGTGCTAGAGTCCCGGGACACCTCCCTGGGGCTGAAAAACTGTTTTTT. Encoded protein: CSARVPGHLPGAEKLFF.

The chain carries TRBV5-1 and TRBJ2-5; the match to TRBD2 covers 11 bases. V shed 7 bases and J 5 bases; nucleotides not matched to a gene: 10. This CDR3 has 15 amino acids. Germline V gene sequence: CDR1 SGHRS, CDR2 YFSETQ. This CDR3 is CASLSGGALMETQYF. CDR3 nucleotides: TGCGCCAGCCTTAGCGGGGGGGCCTTGATGGAGACCCAGTACTTC.

A note on this clonotype: A much larger clone differs by one base, so this may be a read error. V and J are TRBV29-1 and TRBJ2-1; D is undetermined. CDR3 size: 15 residues. CDR1 is SQVTM and CDR2 is ANQGSEA in the germline V gene. The germline V and J ends were trimmed by 3 bases and 5 bases, with 17 bases remaining between them. The CDR3 here is CSVEIWGFGNNEQFF. Written as DNA, the CDR3 is TGCAGCGTTGAGATCTGGGGTTTTGGGAACAATGAGCAGTTCTTC.

This clonotype was observed a handful of times. V and J are TRBV6-2 or TRBV6-3 and TRBJ2-1; possibly TRBD1 or TRBD2 for D (6 bases each). Trimming removed 1 base at V and 8 bases at J, with 15 bases between. Per germline, CDR1 MNHEY and CDR2 SVGEGT. The CDR3 contains 15 residues. The CDR3 DNA follows: TGTGCCAGCAGTTACTGGAGGGGGTCTGGGGATGAGCAGTTCTTC. Protein: CASSYWRGSGDEQFF.

This clonotype was seen more than once but under ten times. The chain has TRBV30 and TRBJ1-4; tentatively, D is TRBD1 (5 bases). This CDR3 is 12 amino acids long. V lost 2 bases and J 8 bases, leaving 9 bases between the germline ends. Germline V gene data show CDR1 as GTSNPN and CDR2 as SVGIG (reference sequence). In nucleotides, the CDR3 is TGTGCCTGGAGTACCGGGGACGAAAAACTGTTTTTT. Translation gives CAWSTGDEKLFF. Complete variable domain (other parts from reference TRBV30 and TRBJ1-4): SQTIHQWPATLVQPVGSPLSLECTVEGTSNPNLYWYRQAAGRGLQLLFYSVGIGQISSEVPQNLSASRPQDRQFILSSKKLLLSDSGFYLCAWSTGDEKLFFGSGTQLSVL.

This clonotype was observed many times. The chain combines TRBV7-2 with TRBJ2-3; 12 bases line up with TRBD1. The CDR3 totals 17 residues. Germline CDR1 is SGHTA and CDR2 is FQGNSA. V trimming: 4 bases; J trimming: 4 bases; junction bases outside the gene matches: 9. The CDR3 nucleotides are TGTGCCAGCAGCTCCCGGGACAGGGGGCGTAAGGCAGATACGCAGTATTTT. Translating it yields CASSSRDRGRKADTQYF.

The rearrangement joins TRBV7-9 to TRBJ2-1; tentative D call: TRBD1 (6 bases). V was clipped by 4 bases and J by 8 bases, with 12 bases between them. Germline V lookup: CDR1 SEHNR, CDR2 FQNEAQ (reference sequence). The CDR3 loop spans 13 amino acids. This chain's CDR3 is CASSSARGHEQFF. The CDR3 DNA follows: TGTGCCAGCAGCTCGGCCAGGGGCCATGAGCAGTTCTTC.

The chain employs TRBV4-1 and TRBJ2-7, with 12 bases identical to TRBD2. Trimming removed 0 bases from V and 0 bases from J; junction bases left unmatched: 9. Germline CDR1 is MGHRA and CDR2 is YSYEKL. The CDR3 spans 19 residues. The CDR3 DNA reads as TGCGCCAGCAGCCAAGAGACGGGACTAGCGGGCCGATACTCCTACGAGCAGTACTTC. This codes for CASSQETGLAGRYSYEQYF.

This clonotype turned up a few times. The rearrangement joins TRBV10-1 to TRBJ2-3; 11 nucleotides line up with TRBD2. The CDR3 covers 15 residues. J gave up 9 bases and V 2 bases, and 7 bases lay outside the gene matches. Germline-derived CDR1 and CDR2 are WNHNN and SYGVQD (reference sequence). The CDR3 spells CASSEELAGVGTQYF. In DNA form, the CDR3 reads TGCGCCAGCAGTGAGGAACTAGCGGGAGTTGGCACGCAGTATTTT.

About this clonotype: A much larger clone is a single base away; this may be a read error. This chain connects TRBV12-3 or TRBV12-4 to TRBJ2-1, with a weak D call TRBD1 (8 bases). The CDR3 is 15 amino acids. The CDR3 spells CASRGGTGTYNEQVF. CDR3 nucleotides: TGTGCCAGCAGGGGGGGGACAGGCACCTACAATGAGCAGGTCTTC.

V usage is TRBV12-3 or TRBV12-4 and J usage is TRBJ1-2, with D perhaps TRBD1 (5 bases). This CDR3 is 12 amino acids long. V was shortened by 5 bases and J by 10 bases, with 14 bases between the two germline ends. In DNA, the CDR3 is TGTGCCAGCAGTGAGATGGGGGGGGACTACACCTTC. Its translation: CASSEMGGDYTF.

The chain recombines TRBV11-2 with TRBJ2-3, with D unresolved. The V end lost 1 base, the J end lost 0 bases, and 11 bases lay between the germline ends. Looked up from germline, CDR1 is SGHAT and CDR2 is FQNNGV. The CDR3 extends over 16 amino acids. DNA of the CDR3: TGTGCCAGCAGCTTAGGGACGGCCGGGAGCACAGATACGCAGTATTTT. It encodes CASSLGTAGSTDTQYF.

Concerning this clonotype itself: It may be a read error: a sequence one base away is much more abundant. The chain links TRBV6-5 to TRBJ2-1; TRBD1 agrees at 9 bases. This CDR3 is 17 amino acids long. From germline, CDR1 is MNHEY and CDR2 SVGAGI. The CDR3 here is CANSYRAGTGWGNEQFF. As DNA, the CDR3 is TGTGCCAACAGTTACCGCGCCGGGACAGGGTGGGGGAATGAGCAGTTCTTC.

This clonotype was counted ten times or more. The chain employs TRBV7-2 and TRBJ2-7; TRBD2 aligns across 7 bases. The CDR3 is made up of 15 amino acids. Germline trimming cut 2 bases from V and 0 bases from J; bases unmatched to any gene: 4. Germline V gene sequence: CDR1 SGHTA, CDR2 FQGNSA. In DNA form, the CDR3 reads TGTGCCAGCAGCTTATCTAGCGGTCGCTCCTACGAGCAGTACTTC. Protein sequence: CASSLSSGRSYEQYF.

The V and J genes are TRBV18 and TRBJ2-3; D may be TRBD2 (5 bases). CDR3 length: 15 residues. CDR1 KGHSH and CDR2 LQKENI come from the germline V gene. V was trimmed by 6 bases and J by 2 bases, leaving 15 bases between them. CDR3 in DNA: TGTGCCAGCTCCCTCTCCCAGCGGCCCACAGATACGCAGTATTTT. This codes for CASSLSQRPTDTQYF.

This chain connects TRBV28 to TRBJ2-7; the D is unclear. Germline assignment: CDR1 MDHEN and CDR2 SYDVKM. V was cut by 5 bases and J by 6 bases, with 17 bases left in between. This CDR3 comprises 14 residues. CDR3 in DNA: TGTGCCAGCAGTCAACCGGGTAGCTATTGCGAGCAGTACTTC. This gives the protein CASSQPGSYCEQYF.

The chain uses TRBV20-1 and TRBJ1-5; possible D gene TRBD1, 5 bases. This CDR3 region has 13 residues. With 6 bases removed from V and 5 bases from J, the gap between germline ends came to 14 bases. Germline-derived CDR1 and CDR2 are DFQATT and SNEGSKA (reference sequence). As DNA, the CDR3 is TGCAGTGCAGAGGGACTTTGGGATCAGCCCCAGCATTTT. Protein sequence: CSAEGLWDQPQHF.

This clonotype was counted at least ten times. This rearrangement joins TRBV10-3 to TRBJ2-5, with 11 bases fitting TRBD2. Trimming took 6 bases from V and 1 from J; bases not matched to a gene: 1. Germline V CDR1 and CDR2: ENHRY, SYGVKD. CDR3 size: 14 residues. CDR3 protein: CAISGTSGQETQYF. Written as DNA, the CDR3 is TGTGCCATCAGCGGGACTAGCGGCCAAGAGACCCAGTACTTC.

This clonotype was seen only a few times. A much larger clone lies one base from this, so it may be a read error. V usage is TRBV5-1 and J usage is TRBJ2-3, with 8 bases matching TRBD2. The CDR3 consists of 14 residues. V shed 4 bases, J shed 2 bases, and the junction held 3 bases outside the gene matches. CDR1 is SGHRS, CDR2 YFSETQ, per germline. DNA for the CDR3: TGCGCCAGCAGCGGCGGGGGGCACACAGATACGCAGTATTTT. Its protein is CASSGGGHTDTQYF.

This clonotype was detected only a few times. The chain carries TRBV18 and TRBJ2-3; perhaps TRBD2 as D (6 bases). Deletions cut 6 bases from V and 5 bases from J, with 15 bases between. This CDR3 has 14 amino acids. Per germline, CDR1 KGHSH and CDR2 LQKENI. The CDR3 loop reads CASSPGGAGDTQYF. DNA for the CDR3: TGTGCCAGCTCGCCTGGAGGGGCGGGAGATACGCAGTATTTT.

This clonotype was seen repeatedly, ten times or more. The rearrangement links TRBV29-1 to TRBJ2-1; D is unresolved. Per germline, CDR1 SQVTM and CDR2 ANQGSEA. The CDR3 extends over 11 amino acids. Trimming shortened V by 5 bases and J by 9 bases, and 11 bases separated the two germline ends. The CDR3 nucleotides read TGCAGCGTTTTTGGGGTTAGTGAGCAGTTCTTC. This translates into CSVFGVSEQFF.

This chain links TRBV20-1 with TRBJ2-4; TRBD2 matches at 13 bases. The J segment lost 15 bases and the V segment lost 7 bases, leaving 12 bases of the junction unmatched. This CDR3 region has 13 residues. The germline CDR1 and CDR2 sequences are DFQATT and SNEGSKA (reference sequence). Written as DNA, the CDR3 is TGCAGTGTGGGGACTAGCGGGAACAATGAGCGGTACTTC. It encodes CSVGTSGNNERYF.

This clonotype was seen only a few times. The chain uses TRBV7-3 and TRBJ2-1; D unclear. Germline CDR1 and CDR2: SGHTA and FQGTGA. V was trimmed by 0 bases and J by 0 bases, leaving 6 bases between them. The CDR3 has 15 residues. The CDR3 DNA reads TGTGCCAGCAGCTTAACGCCGGGCTCCTACAATGAGCAGTTCTTC. Translation gives CASSLTPGSYNEQFF.